This passage covers 8 T cell receptor beta chains from one sample sequenced in a study of cytomegalovirus exposure and HLA in healthy donors. A multiplex PCR was run with 60 Vbeta primers and 13 Jbeta primers. Data came from immunoSEQ multiplex PCR; TCRdb stores just in-frame clones and leaves some out. The sample includes 60,000 to 65,000 clones, around 80% of them seen just once. Sequenced material: PBMCs. These TCRs come from a middle-aged woman in good health and CMV-seropositive.

The sample holds one count of this clone. The rearrangement uses TRBV27 and TRBJ2-1, with D possibly TRBD1 on 6 matching bases. This CDR3 region has 17 residues. V shed 6 bases and J shed 1 base, with 19 bases lying between them. The germline gives CDR1 MNHEY, CDR2 SMNVEV (reference sequence). The CDR3 loop reads CASRSGRGGGSYNEQFF. CDR3 DNA sequence: TGTGCCAGCAGATCTGGCAGGGGCGGAGGTTCCTACAATGAGCAGTTCTTC.

V usage is TRBV7-2 and J usage is TRBJ2-2; TRBD2 is a possible D gene (7 bases). The CDR3 totals 18 residues. The germline CDR1 and CDR2 sequences are SGHTA and FQGNSA. Trimming cost V 2 bases and J 4 bases, with 20 bases left between them. The CDR3 spells CASSLYPQGGGVTGELFF. The CDR3 DNA reads TGTGCCAGCAGCTTATACCCGCAGGGAGGGGGAGTCACCGGGGAGCTGTTTTTT.

This chain joins TRBV7-9 and TRBJ2-3; D gene unclear. CDR1 and CDR2 from the germline V gene are SEHNR and FQNEAQ (reference sequence). The CDR3 contains 15 residues. The V end was cut by 5 bases, the J end by 6 bases, with 18 bases between. CDR3 sequence: CASSEDFSRADTQYF. The CDR3 DNA follows: TGTGCCAGCAGCGAAGACTTCTCACGCGCTGATACGCAGTATTTT.

The chain couples TRBV10-3 to TRBJ1-4; D not resolved. Germline lookup yields CDR1 ENHRY and CDR2 SYGVKD. The CDR3 totals 14 residues. V dropped 8 bases and J dropped 1 base, with 11 bases sitting between them. The CDR3 spells CAIGPSGTNEKLFF. The CDR3 DNA sequence: TGTGCCATCGGACCCAGCGGAACTAATGAAAAACTGTTTTTT.

The chain recombines TRBV30 with TRBJ1-2, with 10 bases that match TRBD1. The CDR3 is made up of 13 amino acids. Germline V gene lookup returns CDR1 GTSNPN and CDR2 SVGIG (reference sequence). With 8 bases clipped from V and 8 bases from J, the junction kept 11 bases outside the gene matches. The CDR3 region has the DNA TGTGCCGGGACAGGGGTGAGCTTGGGAGGCTACACCTTC. Translating gives CAGTGVSLGGYTF.

The rearrangement joins TRBV6-6 to TRBJ1-1; no clear D gene. CDR1 is MNHNY and CDR2 is SVGAGI in the germline V gene (reference sequence). Trimming shortened V by 0 bases and J by 1 base, and 3 bases separated the two germline ends. This CDR3 contains 13 residues. This CDR3 reads CASSYSRNTEAFF. For the CDR3, the DNA is TGTGCCAGCAGTTACTCGAGGAACACTGAAGCTTTCTTT.

The table lists this clone with a few counts. The chain carries TRBV18 and TRBJ2-7, with D possibly being TRBD2 (6 bases). CDR1 KGHSH and CDR2 LQKENI come from the germline V gene. This CDR3 comprises 17 residues. The V and J ends lost 0 bases and 2 bases respectively, with 17 bases between them. Written as DNA, the CDR3 is TGTGCCAGCTCACCACCGGGAGGCGGGACGGGGACCTACGAGCAGTACTTC. Its translation: CASSPPGGGTGTYEQYF.

The chain joins TRBV7-2 to TRBJ2-3; maybe TRBD2 (6 bases). Germline CDR1 SGHTA, CDR2 FQGNSA. The CDR3 has 16 amino acids. V was clipped by 5 bases and J by 4 bases, with 19 bases between them. The CDR3 coding sequence is TGTGCCAGCAGCCCCCTAATGGGGGGAATCGCAGATACGCAGTATTTT. Its translation: CASSPLMGGIADTQYF.